The present entry profiles one T cell receptor (beta chain) with its context. This clonotype was seen a handful of times. No cognate antigen has been identified for it. No much larger clone is present one base from it, and per-base qualities are unavailable. The data belong to a study of T cells in Graves' hyperthyroidism and ophthalmopathy (dated by TCRdb to the late 2010s). The study in broad terms: Peripheral blood was collected at initial diagnosis, before any treatment. For training and testing, the 110 or so patients in the discovery cohort were randomly divided in a 7:3 ratio. An independent validation cohort of some 18 hyperthyroidism patients and about 16 patients who later progressed to ophthalmopathy tested prospective prediction of ophthalmopathy. A discovery cohort of 95 to 100 patients, fewer than 50 with Graves' ophthalmopathy and 57 with stable Graves' hyperthyroidism, was used to find distinguishing TCR V-J signatures. The paper describes TCR Vbeta CDR3 sequencing of roughly 130 peripheral blood samples, made up of some 40 ophthalmopathy patients, roughly 72 hyperthyroidism patients and about 17 progressor patients. In addition, the study compared T-cell repertoires in thyroid tissue and in blood from several Graves' hyperthyroidism patients. After sampling, hyperthyroidism patients received methimazole starting at 30 mg daily, and ophthalmopathy patients received high-dose intravenous methylprednisolone.

Graves' hyperthyroidism was defined as stable when no progression to ophthalmopathy occurred over 18 months of follow-up. Hyperthyroidism patients were newly diagnosed, with disease duration under 2 months, and aged 18 to 65 years. The study excluded patients with uncontrolled infections, other autoimmune diseases, pregnancy or lactation. Diagnoses were based on clinical symptoms, serum thyroxine and TRAb, thyroid ultrasound and orbital computed tomography. Ficoll-Paque density gradient centrifugation was used to isolate PBMCs from 8 to 10 ml of fresh peripheral blood. Trizol reagent was used to extract total RNA, and RNA quality was then checked on an Agilent 2100 Bioanalyzer. The paper as a whole reports these results and caveats: Most expanded thyroid clonotypes (frequency above 0.001) were also found in blood, which suggests that blood repertoires may mirror thyroid immune responses. In validation, the model predicted progression to ophthalmopathy a median of roughly 6.5 months before onset, with about 70% sensitivity and about 72% specificity. A model built on a 13 V-J signature distinguished ophthalmopathy from stable hyperthyroidism, reaching approximately 89% sensitivity and 81.08% specificity in cross-validation and 80%/75% in testing. Sample size was not statistically predetermined, and investigators were not blinded to group allocation.

Amplification of TCR beta CDR3 regions was carried out from RNA transcripts. The TCR CDR3 was subjected to a first round of RT-PCR using the HTBI primer set and the Qiagen OneStep RT-PCR kit. Libraries were constructed in a second round of multiplex PCR, after which size selection and purification were performed. Sequencing of the libraries was done on an Illumina HiSeq2000 using paired-end 100 bp reads. From the authors' description of their analysis: SOAPnuke was used to process the raw data, with reads discarded if the reads contained adapters or uncalled bases, had a mean Phred below 15, or lacked an exact constant-primer or identifier match. COPE v1.2.5 was used to merge the high-quality paired reads, and each unique nucleotide sequence was defined as a clonotype. MiTCR v1.1 was used to align the clonotypes against IMGT TRBV, TRBD and TRBJ reference segments. Only V-J combinations with frequency above 0.0001, covering about 99% of repertoires, were analysed. The TCS score was defined as F50 (clonal expansion) divided by E x V (chaos), with BLOSUM62-based TCRdist calculated between CDR3 peptides within each V-J. Welch's t-statistics and random forest reduced just over 500 V-J features to fewer than 15, which were used in a naive Bayes classifier (R e1071). The Morisita-Horn index was used to measure how similar the thyroid and blood repertoires were. TCRdb reanalyzed the raw reads on its own, using fastp at Q25 for trimming and MiXCR for clone calling, and kept in-frame beta chains. Rows are unified per CDR3 protein, each entry keeping the most common DNA and genes. TCRdb, rather than the study authors, made the V and J calls. The sample yields around 760,000 distinct CDR3 sequences; roughly a third were counted once. The leading ten clones occupy 31% of the sample.

Taken from cysteine to phenylalanine, the CDR3 has 11 residues. Only the CDR3 region is kept as DNA, spanning 33 bases read in frame from base 1. CDR1 and CDR2 are drawn from the germline V gene: ENHRY, SYGVKD. Trimming takes 10 bases from V and 5 bases from J, and the germline ends sit 11 bases apart. Sequencing was performed on blood. In this chain, TRBV10-3 is recombined with TRBJ1-1, with the D gene not confidently named. This receptor was identified in a woman between 35 and 50 years old with Graves' hyperthyroidism. DNA sequence: TGTGCCACCATCCAAGGGACTGAAGCTTTCTTT. It translates to CATIQGTEAFF.